A single TCR beta chain is shown here with its context. Per the study methods: Quantification of nucleated cells was approximated via reference gene primer amplification. Data came from immunoSEQ multiplex PCR; TCRdb stores just in-frame clones and leaves some out. That table is the source of V, J and clone size, and D and trimming were worked out from the DNA. The sample has about 35,000 clones; roughly nine tenths are singletons. The source of the sample is a study of blood T cell repertoires in COVID-19. About the study: Sites across the United States, Italy and Spain contributed samples from acute and convalescent COVID-19.

With 2 bases clipped from V and 0 bases from J, the junction kept 8 bases outside the gene matches. The germline CDR1 and CDR2 sequences are SGHRS and YFSETQ. The CDR3 runs to 16 residues. The clonotype comes from a man aged 45 to 65 with active COVID-19. The sample comprised peripheral blood. This chain uses TRBV5-1 with TRBJ2-7; 7 bases align to TRBD2. CDR3 nucleotide sequence: TGCGCCAGCAGCTTAGGGCTAGCGGATAGCTCCTACGAGCAGTACTTC. This encodes CASSLGLADSSYEQYF.